This note documents a single T cell receptor (beta chain) sequence. The sample holds many counts of this clonotype. Its binding antigen is unknown. Base-call qualities are not available, and no considerably larger clone is one nucleotide away. The germline ends are 15 bases apart after V is trimmed by 4 bases and J by 2 bases. The CDR1 and CDR2 encoded by the germline V gene (reference sequence) are SGHNT and YYREEE. From the cysteine through the phenylalanine, the CDR3 covers 15 amino acids. Left in the record is the CDR3 DNA by itself, 45 bases read in frame from the first base. The source of the sample is a study of early T cells in non-severe SARS-CoV-2 infection (dated by TCRdb to the early 2020s). Broadly, across the study: Because TCR sequencing relied on bulk RNA taken from unsorted whole blood, pairing of alpha and beta chains was not possible.

Overall study results and their limits: VDJdb matching was skewed toward anti-spike CD8 responses and likely underestimated virus-specific expansions by missing private and CD4 specificities.

A case-control design nested within a healthcare worker cohort in London, UK, was used, with weekly nasopharyngeal swab PCR tests and blood sampling performed. Between 23 and 31 March 2020, the week of the UK lockdown, healthcare workers were enrolled and then followed up weekly for as long as 16 weeks. The library was built by means of 5' RACE. The sequencer listed for this sample is NextSeq 500. In the TCR library protocol, unique molecular identifiers were attached to individual cDNA molecules to correct for PCR bias and sequencing error. Both TCR alpha and beta chains were sequenced, and tight co-correlation was observed between alpha and beta sequence abundances in each sample. The authors' analysis ran thus. Decombinator V4 was used to perform V gene, J gene and CDR3 annotation of TCR sequences. TCRs were defined as expanded if a significant change between any two time points was detected under a Poisson model with p below 0.0001. TCR abundances were normalised to the total number of TCRs sequenced in each sample and reported as counts per million. TRAV1-2 paired with TRAJ12, TRAJ20 or TRAJ33 defined MAIT TCRs, while TRAV10 paired with TRAJ18 defined iNKT TCRs. VDJdb, accessed on 1 November 2021, was searched for TCRs annotated for CMV, EBV and SARS-CoV-2, and TCRs annotated for more than one antigen were excluded. TCRdb trimmed the raw reads at Q25, called clones with MiXCR and kept productive beta chains. Each CDR3 protein appears once, grouped with its most common genes and DNA. In this record, the V and J calls reflect TCRdb's handling and not the investigators' own analysis. The table for this sample lists 20,000 to 30,000 distinct CDR3 sequences; 4.3% of them were counted only once. Approximately 14% of the sample is held by the ten biggest clonotypes.

The sequence was collected from an adult who was a healthcare worker with PCR-confirmed SARS-CoV-2 infection or an uninfected control (not recorded which). Sequenced sample: whole blood. This chain joins TRBV5-4 to TRBJ1-1; TRBD1 is perhaps the D gene, given 5 matching bases. In nucleotides, the sequence is TGTGCCAGCAGCCCGCGACGGGGGATTAACACTGAAGCTTTCTTT. It is translated as CASSPRRGINTEAFF.